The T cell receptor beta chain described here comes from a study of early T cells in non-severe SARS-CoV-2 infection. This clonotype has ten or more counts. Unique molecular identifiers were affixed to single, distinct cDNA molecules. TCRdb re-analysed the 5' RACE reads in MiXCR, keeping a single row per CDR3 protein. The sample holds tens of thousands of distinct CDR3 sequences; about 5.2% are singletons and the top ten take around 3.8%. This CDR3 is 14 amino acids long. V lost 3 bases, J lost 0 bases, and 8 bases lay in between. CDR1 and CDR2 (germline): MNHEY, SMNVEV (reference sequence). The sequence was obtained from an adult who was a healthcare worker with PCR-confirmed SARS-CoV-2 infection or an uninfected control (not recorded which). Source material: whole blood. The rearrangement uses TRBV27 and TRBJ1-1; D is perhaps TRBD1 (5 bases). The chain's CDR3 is CASSFWGVNTEAFF. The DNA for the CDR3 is TGTGCCAGCAGTTTCTGGGGCGTGAACACTGAAGCTTTCTTT.